This TCR beta chain was retrieved from a study of T cell responses to AZD1222 COVID-19 vaccine. Sequenced by immunoSEQ multiplex PCR; TCRdb stores in-frame clones only, minus some. The sample consists of about 110,000 clones, roughly 90% of them appearing once. Details on this clone: What it binds is not known. Different DNA sequences within this sample yield the same CDR3.

V lost 3 bases to trimming and J lost 5 bases, with 4 bases between them. CDR1 is KGHSH and CDR2 is LQKENI in the germline V gene. This CDR3 has 12 residues. General study results and limits: Regions 160-218 and 743-854 dominated among vaccine-associated CD4 TCRs spanning spike. Clonal diversity was possibly underestimated, and white British individuals and females predominated among donors.

The rearrangement uses TRBV18 and TRBJ2-2; D remains ambiguous. The specimen comprised peripheral blood, sampled on day 0 of MenACWY control vaccination. This TCR was sampled from an adult in good health. The CDR3 protein is CASSPRTGELFF. CDR3 bases: TGTGCCAGCTCACCCCGAACCGGGGAGCTGTTTTTT.